The T cell receptor (beta chain) under discussion was sequenced for a study of blood T cell repertoires in COVID-19. As for the study in general: Samples representing acute and convalescent COVID-19 were sourced from the United States, Italy and Spain. From T cells, B-cell-depleted T cells, or PBMCs came the material, which was cDNA or gDNA.

The CDR3 runs to 13 residues. The V and J ends lost 6 bases and 4 bases, in that order; junction bases with no gene match: 5. CDR1 and CDR2 from the germline V gene are SGHTA and FQGNSA. Per the study methods: How many nucleated cells were present was estimated from reference gene primer amplification. Profiling relied on immunoSEQ multiplex PCR, and the TCRdb table lists in-frame clones only, not all of them. V and J calls and clone size are given by that table; D and trimming were obtained from the DNA. The sample includes a few hundred thousand clones, roughly 86% of them seen just once. This sequence was found in a man aged 35 to 55 who had recovered from COVID-19. The sequencing input was peripheral blood. The V and J genes are TRBV7-2 and TRBJ1-2; 7 nucleotides line up with TRBD1. Written as DNA, the CDR3 is TGTGCCAGCAGACAGGACAGGTCCTATGGCTACACCTTC. Amino acids: CASRQDRSYGYTF.